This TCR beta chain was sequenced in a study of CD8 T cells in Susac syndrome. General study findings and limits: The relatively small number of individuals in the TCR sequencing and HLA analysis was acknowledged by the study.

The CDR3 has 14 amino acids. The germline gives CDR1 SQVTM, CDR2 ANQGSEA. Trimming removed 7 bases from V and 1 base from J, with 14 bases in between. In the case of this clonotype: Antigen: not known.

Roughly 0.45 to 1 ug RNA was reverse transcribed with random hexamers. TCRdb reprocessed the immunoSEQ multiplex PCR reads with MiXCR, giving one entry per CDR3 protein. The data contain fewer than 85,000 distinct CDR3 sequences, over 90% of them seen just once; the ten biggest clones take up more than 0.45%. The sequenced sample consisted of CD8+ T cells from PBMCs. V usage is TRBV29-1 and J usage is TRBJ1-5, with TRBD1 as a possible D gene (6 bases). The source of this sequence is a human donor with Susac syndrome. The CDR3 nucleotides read TGCAGCGCGTGGGGGGGGGCGAGCAATCAGCCCCAGCATTTT. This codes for CSAWGGASNQPQHF.